These T cell receptor beta chains were read from a single sample in a study of T cells in localized non-small cell lung cancer. Profiled with immunoSEQ multiplex PCR; TCRdb holds only in-frame clones, not every one. The repertoire has fewer than 75,000 clones, about four fifths of them found once; the top ten carry approximately 1.3%. Sequences were derived from peripheral blood, sampled before any cancer treatment. The receptors come from a female donor aged 60 or older with stage I lung adenocarcinoma. The conserved cysteine and the conserved F or W are not part of the CDR3 here. Each record gives: V gene, J gene, CDR3 protein.

v_call: TRBV2
j_call: TRBJ2-1
cdr3_aa: ASIRTAGGISEQF

v_call: TRBV11-3
j_call: TRBJ2-1
cdr3_aa: ASSPRTSGYNEQF

v_call: TRBV5-3
j_call: TRBJ2-3
cdr3_aa: ARSLTTPGLEDCTDTQY

v_call: TRBV5-4
j_call: TRBJ2-3
cdr3_aa: ASNRAQDTQY

v_call: TRBV28
j_call: TRBJ2-6
cdr3_aa: ASSPSALTQSRANVLT

v_call: TRBV7-2
j_call: TRBJ1-1
cdr3_aa: ASSFRGLAEAF

v_call: TRBV2
j_call: TRBJ2-5
cdr3_aa: ASSGGDYQETQY

v_call: TRBV5-1
j_call: TRBJ2-7
cdr3_aa: ASSLATFRNSYEQY

v_call: TRBV4-3
j_call: TRBJ2-3
cdr3_aa: ASSLGGPGDTQY

v_call: TRBV4-3
j_call: TRBJ1-1
cdr3_aa: ASSHRTGTEAF

v_call: TRBV7-2
j_call: TRBJ2-7
cdr3_aa: ASSIPGQRYEQY

v_call: TRBV2
j_call: TRBJ2-1
cdr3_aa: ASSEDRSPYNEQF

v_call: TRBV14
j_call: TRBJ2-7
cdr3_aa: ASSNGGYEQY

v_call: TRBV4-3
j_call: TRBJ2-2
cdr3_aa: ASSLGTGWVAGELF

v_call: TRBV5-1
j_call: TRBJ2-3
cdr3_aa: ASSKQGAWGTDTQY

v_call: TRBV6-1
j_call: TRBJ1-3
cdr3_aa: ASSAGPGNTIY

v_call: TRBV11-2
j_call: TRBJ1-1
cdr3_aa: ASSTQGGGTEAF

v_call: TRBV27
j_call: TRBJ1-2
cdr3_aa: ASRTGSRVGYT

v_call: TRBV28
j_call: TRBJ2-3
cdr3_aa: ASTTELARLTDTQY

v_call: TRBV27
j_call: TRBJ2-7
cdr3_aa: ASSLKGTGYEQY

v_call: TRBV18
j_call: TRBJ2-2
cdr3_aa: ASSPPPGQGYTGELF

v_call: TRBV5-1
j_call: TRBJ1-2
cdr3_aa: ASSHEGYGYT